The 28 T cell receptor beta chains given below trace back to one sample, sequenced in a study of blood T cell repertoires in COVID-19 (dated by TCRdb to 2018 to 2021). The library came from the immunoSEQ multiplex PCR assay. TCRdb obtained this table from immuneACCESS and retained in-frame rearrangements with V and J assigned. These tables miss some clones; where compared with another copy, unresolved V genes account for less than half of the shortfall, and the remainder is unexplained. Present in this sample are nearly 200,000 clones, approximately 87% of which were seen just once. In total, the top ten clones hold 0.75% to 0.9% of the sample. The sample comprised peripheral blood. All receptors derive from a woman aged 70 to 79 with acute or convalescent COVID-19.

A single count supports this clone. CDR3 protein: CASSPRQRTDTQYF. The CDR3 DNA reads as TGTGCCAGCAGCCCCCGACAGCGCACAGATACGCAGTATTTT. The chain recombines TRBV28 with TRBJ2-3; perhaps TRBD1 as D (5 bases). CDR1 and CDR2 from the germline V gene are MDHEN and SYDVKM. The V gene lost 6 bases and the J gene lost 1 base, with 11 bases spanning the gap. The CDR3 runs to 14 residues.

The chain couples TRBV11-2 to TRBJ1-1, with D unresolved. CDR1 is SGHAT, CDR2 FQNNGV, per germline. This CDR3 has 12 residues. The V and J ends lost 5 bases and 4 bases respectively, with 8 bases between them. CDR3 loop: CASSQARTEAFF. The CDR3 DNA reads TGTGCCAGCAGCCAGGCGCGCACTGAAGCTTTCTTT.

The chain links TRBV6-1 to TRBJ1-2, with a possible D match to TRBD1 (6 bases). This CDR3 contains 14 residues. The V end was cut by 2 bases, the J end by 8 bases, with 15 bases between. Germline CDR1 reads MNHNS; CDR2 reads SASEGT. CDR3 residues: CASSERRQAQGYTF. CDR3 DNA sequence: TGTGCCAGCAGTGAAAGGAGACAGGCCCAAGGCTACACCTTC.

The rearrangement joins TRBV7-2 to TRBJ2-7, with a tentative D call TRBD1 (6 bases). CDR3 length: 14 residues. Deletions cut 7 bases from V and 2 bases from J, with 15 bases between. Per the germline V gene, CDR1 is SGHTA and CDR2 is FQGNSA. The CDR3 region has the DNA TGTGCCAGCACCCCGGCTACAGGGACCTACGAGCAGTACTTC. Amino acid sequence: CASTPATGTYEQYF.

In this sample, this clone turned up once. V usage is TRBV6-5 and J usage is TRBJ1-2, with D possibly being TRBD1 (5 bases). CDR3 length: 13 amino acids. Germline V gene lookup returns CDR1 MNHEY and CDR2 SVGAGI. Trimming shortened V by 5 bases and J by 8 bases, and 15 bases separated the two germline ends. CDR3 in amino acids: CASSNGGEGGYTF. The CDR3 DNA reads as TGTGCCAGCAGTAACGGGGGGGAAGGAGGCTACACCTTC.

The chain has TRBV3-1 (or the pseudogene TRBV3-2) and TRBJ2-3; D is possibly TRBD1 (5 bases). This CDR3 contains 13 residues. The V end lost 8 bases, the J end lost 1 base, and 10 bases lay between the germline ends. In germline, CDR1 is LGHDT, CDR2 YNNKEL (reference sequence). The CDR3 DNA sequence: TGTGCCAGCCGATTACAGGGCACAGATACGCAGTATTTT. Protein product: CASRLQGTDTQYF.

The chain recombines TRBV7-2 with TRBJ1-3; no firm D call. This CDR3 contains 19 residues. Germline V CDR1 and CDR2: SGHTA, FQGNSA. The germline V and J ends were trimmed by 2 bases and 0 bases, with 20 bases remaining between them. CDR3 bases: TGTGCCAGCAGCTTACATCCCCGAATCCGAACAGACTCTGGAAACACCATATATTTT. Translation: CASSLHPRIRTDSGNTIYF.

The J gene is TRBJ1-4, the V gene TRBV4-3, with a weak D call TRBD1 (5 bases). Looked up from germline, CDR1 is LGHNA and CDR2 is YSLEER. There are 16 residues in the CDR3. V lost 1 base and J lost 8, with 17 bases in between. CDR3 amino acids: CASSQGKPDMGEKLFF. The CDR3 coding sequence is TGCGCCAGCAGCCAAGGCAAACCGGACATGGGGGAAAAACTGTTTTTT.

The rearrangement links TRBV19 to TRBJ1-2, with 7 bases that match TRBD1. The CDR3 length is 15 residues. V shed 4 bases, J shed 3 bases, and the junction held 8 bases outside the gene matches. Germline assignment: CDR1 LNHDA and CDR2 SQIVND (reference sequence). The DNA of the CDR3 is TGTGCCAGTAGTAACCCCACAGGGGCCCACTATGGCTACACCTTC. Encoded protein: CASSNPTGAHYGYTF.

V usage is TRBV5-1 and J usage is TRBJ1-3, with TRBD1 as a possible D gene (5 bases). CDR3 size: 13 residues. Germline-derived CDR1 and CDR2 are SGHRS and YFSETQ. Trimming stripped 0 bases from V and 10 bases from J, with 11 bases between. CDR3 coding DNA: TGCGCCAGCAGCTTGGGTCCCCCAGGGACCATATATTTT. As protein: CASSLGPPGTIYF.

This clone was counted a few times. J is TRBJ2-3 and V is TRBV9; 9 bases map to TRBD2. The CDR3 covers 15 residues. The germline V gene has CDR1 SGDLS and CDR2 YYNGEE. Trimming took 3 bases from V and 0 from J; bases not matched to a gene: 2. In DNA, the CDR3 is TGTGCCAGCAGCGGTAGCGGGGGCAGCACAGATACGCAGTATTTT. Translating gives CASSGSGGSTDTQYF.

This chain uses TRBV19 with TRBJ1-4; 9 positions agree with TRBD1. CDR1 and CDR2 (germline): LNHDA, SQIVND (reference sequence). The CDR3 spans 12 residues. Germline trimming cut 5 bases from V and 16 bases from J; bases unmatched to any gene: 8. This CDR3 is CASSERTGAAFF. CDR3 in DNA: TGTGCCAGTAGTGAGCGGACAGGGGCGGCGTTTTTT.

The gene calls are TRBV10-1 and TRBJ2-2, with D hard to call. CDR3 length: 14 residues. With 8 bases removed from V and 1 base from J, the gap between germline ends came to 11 bases. CDR1 and CDR2 from the germline V gene are WNHNN and SYGVQD (reference sequence). The DNA of the CDR3 is TGCGCCAGCCGATGGTCTAGGAACACCGGGGAGCTGTTTTTT. Protein sequence: CASRWSRNTGELFF.

The chain uses TRBV29-1 and TRBJ2-3; D unclear. The CDR3 is 12 residues long. Between the trimmed V and J ends, which lost 4 bases and 0 bases, there was a span of 5 bases. The V gene's germline CDR1 is SQVTM and CDR2 ANQGSEA. The CDR3 sequence is CSVATSTDTQYF. The CDR3 DNA is TGCAGCGTTGCGACTAGCACAGATACGCAGTATTTT.

This clone was detected only a few times. Other DNA variants within this sample encode the same CDR3. J is TRBJ1-5 and V is TRBV18; TRBD1 matches at 8 bases. There are 13 residues in the CDR3. V was clipped by 3 bases and J by 6 bases; unmatched bases: 1. Germline V gives CDR1 KGHSH, CDR2 LQKENI. The CDR3 here is CASSPDRGQPQHF. DNA for the CDR3: TGTGCCAGCTCACCCGACAGGGGTCAGCCCCAGCATTTT.

This clone has a single count. J is TRBJ2-6 and V is TRBV11-2, with 7 bases fitting TRBD1. Unmatched junction bases numbered 13, after V lost 6 bases and J lost 2 bases. The germline V gene has CDR1 SGHAT and CDR2 FQNNGV. The CDR3 runs to 18 residues. CDR3 loop: CASRRPGQEVTGANVLTF. CDR3 bases: TGTGCCAGCAGGAGGCCCGGACAGGAGGTGACTGGGGCCAACGTCCTGACTTTC.

V is TRBV7-8 and J is TRBJ1-1; 11 nucleotides line up with TRBD1. V trimming: 4 bases; J trimming: 4 bases; junction bases outside the gene matches: 5. The CDR3 has 15 residues. Germline CDR1 and CDR2: SGHVS and FQNEAQ. The CDR3 loop is CASSSDRGRVTEAFF. The DNA of the CDR3 is TGTGCCAGCAGCTCGGACAGGGGGCGCGTCACTGAAGCTTTCTTT.

This clone was seen just once. The V and J genes are TRBV5-1 and TRBJ2-5; 14 positions match TRBD2. CDR1 and CDR2 from the germline V gene are SGHRS and YFSETQ. Trimming at V came to 4 bases and at J to 5 bases, leaving 4 bases not matched to a gene. The length of the CDR3 is 15 residues. This chain's CDR3 is CASSRGLAGEETQYF. CDR3 coding DNA: TGCGCCAGCAGCCGGGGACTAGCGGGGGAGGAGACCCAGTACTTC.

The rearrangement links TRBV5-1 to TRBJ2-7; 9 nucleotides match TRBD1. Trimming cost V 5 bases and J 4 bases; bases outside gene matches: 7. CDR1 is SGHRS, CDR2 YFSETQ, per germline. The CDR3 is 14 amino acids. The CDR3 bases are TGCGCCAGCAGAACCGGGACAGGGTCGTACGAGCAGTACTTC. This sequence encodes CASRTGTGSYEQYF.

The J gene is TRBJ1-1, the V gene TRBV7-2; D is unresolved. Trimming stripped 5 bases from V and 8 bases from J, with 9 bases between. CDR3 length: 11 amino acids. CDR1 is SGHTA, CDR2 FQGNSA, per germline. The CDR3 DNA reads as TGTGCCAGCAGCACCGCACTCGAAGCTTTCTTT. Translated, it gives CASSTALEAFF.

The V gene is TRBV28, the J gene TRBJ1-2; TRBD1 is a possible D gene (5 bases). The CDR3 runs to 15 residues. The ends were cut back, 5 bases at V and 3 bases at J, with 16 bases in the middle. Germline V CDR1 and CDR2: MDHEN, SYDVKM. The CDR3 DNA reads TGTGCCAGCAGTCCCCTGGGCAGGGAGGACTATGGCTACACCTTC. It is translated as CASSPLGREDYGYTF.

The chain carries TRBV19 and TRBJ2-3; TRBD2 might be the D (5 bases). The CDR3 is made up of 14 amino acids. Germline CDR1 LNHDA, CDR2 SQIVND (reference sequence). Trimming removed 4 bases at V and 6 bases at J, with 14 bases between. The CDR3 DNA follows: TGTGCCAGTAGTACCGGGGAAAATTGGGATACGCAGTATTTT. This encodes CASSTGENWDTQYF.

This rearrangement joins TRBV6-1 to TRBJ1-5; weak D call: TRBD1 (6 bases). The CDR3 has 12 residues. Germline V gene data show CDR1 as MNHNS and CDR2 as SASEGT. V was cut by 3 bases and J by 13 bases, with 13 bases left in between. CDR3 nucleotide sequence: TGTGCCAGCAGTGACGTAGGGGACAATCAGCATTTT. This encodes CASSDVGDNQHF.

The J gene is TRBJ2-2, the V gene TRBV28; 8 positions match TRBD1. The CDR3 has 14 residues. The germline V gene encodes CDR1 MDHEN and CDR2 SYDVKM. Germline trimming cut 6 bases from V and 4 bases from J; bases unmatched to any gene: 4. In nucleotides, the CDR3 is TGTGCCAGCAGCATCAGGGGGCTCACCGGGGAGCTGTTTTTT. The encoded protein is CASSIRGLTGELFF.

A word on this clone: The same CDR3 is also encoded by other DNA sequences in this sample. The chain recombines TRBV10-1 with TRBJ2-7; D perhaps matches TRBD2 (5 bases). CDR1 and CDR2 (germline): WNHNN, SYGVQD (reference sequence). This CDR3 has 13 residues. Trimming cost V 3 bases and J 4 bases, with 10 bases left between them. This chain's CDR3 is CASSEGGGYEQYF. Written as DNA, the CDR3 is TGCGCCAGCAGTGAAGGTGGAGGATACGAGCAGTACTTC.

The chain employs TRBV4-1 and TRBJ2-1, with 9 bases fitting TRBD2. Germline V gives CDR1 MGHRA, CDR2 YSYEKL. The CDR3 contains 16 residues. Unmatched junction bases numbered 6, after V lost 1 base and J lost 5 bases. The CDR3, as DNA: TGCGCCAGCAGCCAAGGATTAGCGGGAGTCAACAATGAGCAGTTCTTC. Its protein product is CASSQGLAGVNNEQFF.

This chain joins TRBV9 and TRBJ2-7; D might be TRBD1 (6 bases). Germline assignment: CDR1 SGDLS and CDR2 YYNGEE. The germline V and J ends were trimmed by 0 bases and 2 bases, with 9 bases remaining between them. The length of the CDR3 is 14 residues. The CDR3 DNA follows: TGTGCCAGCAGCGTAGAACAGGGCACCTACGAGCAGTACTTC. Translation: CASSVEQGTYEQYF.

J is TRBJ2-7 and V is TRBV5-1; TRBD2 might be the D (6 bases). This CDR3 spans 13 amino acids. V lost 3 bases to trimming and J lost 7 bases, with 14 bases between them. Germline lookup yields CDR1 SGHRS and CDR2 YFSETQ. CDR3 in amino acids: CASSSFGGREQYF. For the CDR3, the DNA is TGCGCCAGCAGCTCGTTCGGGGGTCGAGAGCAGTACTTC.